This T cell receptor beta chain was sequenced for a study of post-analysis software for immune sequencing data. This CDR3 spans 14 amino acids. CDR1 and CDR2 from the germline V gene are SGHRS and YFSETQ. Losses at the gene ends were 4 bases for V and 0 bases for J; bases not matched to a gene: 2. The study, taken as a whole, reports: Elevated frequency relative to controls characterized several TRBV segments in patients, TRBV5-6, TRBV5-1 and TRBV20-1 among them.

Carried by the TCR beta cDNA libraries were unique molecular identifiers. TCRdb redid the calling of the PCR reads with MiXCR, one entry per CDR3 protein. The sample lists some 890,000 distinct CDR3 sequences, about 53% seen once, with roughly 4.4% in the top ten. This clonotype came up a few times. What it binds is not known. The sample taken for sequencing was blood. The V gene is TRBV5-1, the J gene TRBJ2-7; 9 bases are shared with TRBD2. The clonotype comes from a girl aged 5-17 years with multiple sclerosis. CDR3 amino acids: CASSVSGGSYEQYF. The CDR3 DNA reads as TGCGCCAGCAGCGTTAGCGGGGGCTCCTACGAGCAGTACTTC.